Sequencing of this T cell receptor beta chain was carried out in a study of Ad26.COV2.S vaccination and SARS-CoV-2 variants. The study, taken as a whole, reports: CD8+ and CD4+ T cells specific for spike reportedly responded with substantial breadth after vaccination. It was vaccine recipients, not placebo recipients, who had the higher spike-specific TCR breadth.

The table came from immunoSEQ multiplex PCR; TCRdb's copy has only in-frame clones and leaves some out. The sample gives 300,000 to 350,000 clones, 90% of which show up once; 4.5% to 5.5% is in the top ten. Turning to this clone: What it binds is not known. Within the sample, other DNA sequences also encode this same CDR3.

Treatment noted: around 19 received Ad26.COV2.S at low or high dose, single or two shots; roughly 5 received placebo; per-sample allocation not given. Sampling occurred on day 63 after the first vaccine or placebo injection. Deletions cut 1 base from V and 4 bases from J, with 4 bases between. The length of the CDR3 is 12 residues. Germline loops: CDR1 LGHDT, CDR2 YNNKEL (reference sequence). The clonotype was recovered from a person between 18 and 65 years old who received the Ad26.COV2.S COVID-19 vaccine or a placebo. Sequencing was performed on peripheral blood, taken in a trial of Ad26.COV2.S vaccine versus placebo. This rearrangement joins TRBV3-1 (or the pseudogene TRBV3-2) to TRBJ1-2; D is unresolved. CDR3 loop: CASSQGGYGYTF. The DNA of the CDR3 is TGTGCCAGCAGCCAAGGTGGCTATGGCTACACCTTC.